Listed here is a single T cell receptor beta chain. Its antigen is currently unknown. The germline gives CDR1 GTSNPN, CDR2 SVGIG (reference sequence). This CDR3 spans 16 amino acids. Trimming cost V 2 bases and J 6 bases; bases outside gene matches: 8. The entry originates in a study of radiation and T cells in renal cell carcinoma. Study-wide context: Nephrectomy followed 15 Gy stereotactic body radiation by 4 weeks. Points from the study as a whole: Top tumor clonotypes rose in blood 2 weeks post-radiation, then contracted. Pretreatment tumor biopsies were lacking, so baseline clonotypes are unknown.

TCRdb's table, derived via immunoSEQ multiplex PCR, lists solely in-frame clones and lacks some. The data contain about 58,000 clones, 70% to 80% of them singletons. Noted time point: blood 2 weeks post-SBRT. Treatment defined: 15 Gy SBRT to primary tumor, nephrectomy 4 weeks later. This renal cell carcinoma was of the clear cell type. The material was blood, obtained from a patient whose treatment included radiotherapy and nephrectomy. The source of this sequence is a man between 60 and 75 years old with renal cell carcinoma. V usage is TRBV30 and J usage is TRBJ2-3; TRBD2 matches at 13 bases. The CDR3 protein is CAWSKGLAGAGDTQYF. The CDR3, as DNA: TGTGCCTGGAGTAAAGGACTAGCGGGAGCCGGGGATACGCAGTATTTT.